The clone carrying this T cell receptor beta chain was found a few times. The antigen is unknown. These data belong to a study of long-term antiretroviral therapy in people with HIV. Study results and limitations: Spans of CDR3 length were tighter for HIV repertoires than for controls. Within the repertoire, clones expanded before ART were dominant at all time points. Patients on ART gained diversity, which nonetheless stayed below transplant donor controls.

The libraries were made with immunoSEQ v3.0 at survey level. Libraries were prepared by immunoSEQ multiplex PCR; TCRdb keeps only in-frame clonotypes and omits some of them. The sample records about 21,000 clones, more than 70% being singletons. The TCR was taken from a woman aged 40 to 49 with HIV. Here the sequenced sample was unsorted PBMCs, taken less than 1.8 years before starting antiretroviral therapy.

CDR3 protein: CASSEATGGGYGYTF. CDR3 sequence (DNA): TGTGCCAGCAGTGAGGCAACAGGGGGGGGGTATGGCTACACCTTC. The chain joins TRBV25-1 to TRBJ1-2; 8 positions agree with TRBD1. The CDR3 has 15 amino acids. J lost 5 bases, V lost 3 bases, and 8 bases had no gene match. The germline V gene encodes CDR1 MGHDK and CDR2 SYGVNS.